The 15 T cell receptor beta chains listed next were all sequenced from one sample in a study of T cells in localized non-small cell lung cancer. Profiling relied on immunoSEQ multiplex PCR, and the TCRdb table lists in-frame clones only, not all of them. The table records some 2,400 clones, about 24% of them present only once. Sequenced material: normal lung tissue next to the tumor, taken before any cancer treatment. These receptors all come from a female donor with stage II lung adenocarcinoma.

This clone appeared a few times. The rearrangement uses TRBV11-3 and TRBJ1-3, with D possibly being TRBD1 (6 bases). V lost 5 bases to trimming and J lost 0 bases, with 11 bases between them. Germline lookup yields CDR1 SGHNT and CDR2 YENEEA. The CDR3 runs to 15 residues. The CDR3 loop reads CASSRGGGSGNTIYF. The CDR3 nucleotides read TGTGCCAGCAGCCGCGGAGGGGGCTCTGGAAACACCATATATTTT. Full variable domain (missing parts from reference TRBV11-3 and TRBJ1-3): EAGVVQSPRYKIIEKKQPVAFWCNPISGHNTLYWYLQNLGQGPELLIRYENEEAVDDSQLPKDRFSAERLKGVDSTLKIQPAELGDSAVYLCASSRGGGSGNTIYFGEGSWLTVV.

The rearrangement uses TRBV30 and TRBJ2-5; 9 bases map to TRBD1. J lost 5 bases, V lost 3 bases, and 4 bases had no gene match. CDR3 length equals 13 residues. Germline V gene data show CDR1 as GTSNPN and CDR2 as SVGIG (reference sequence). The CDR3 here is CAWRGTGRETQYF. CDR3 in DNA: TGTGCCTGGAGGGGGACAGGGCGCGAGACCCAGTACTTC.

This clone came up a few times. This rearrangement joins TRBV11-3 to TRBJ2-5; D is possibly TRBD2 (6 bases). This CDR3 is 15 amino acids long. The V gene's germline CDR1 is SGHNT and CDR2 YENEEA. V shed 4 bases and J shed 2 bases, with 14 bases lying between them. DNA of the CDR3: TGTGCCAGCAGCTCTTATCGGGACTCTCAAGAGACCCAGTACTTC. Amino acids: CASSSYRDSQETQYF. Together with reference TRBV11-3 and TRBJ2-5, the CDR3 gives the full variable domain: EAGVVQSPRYKIIEKKQPVAFWCNPISGHNTLYWYLQNLGQGPELLIRYENEEAVDDSQLPKDRFSAERLKGVDSTLKIQPAELGDSAVYLCASSSYRDSQETQYFGPGTRLLVL.

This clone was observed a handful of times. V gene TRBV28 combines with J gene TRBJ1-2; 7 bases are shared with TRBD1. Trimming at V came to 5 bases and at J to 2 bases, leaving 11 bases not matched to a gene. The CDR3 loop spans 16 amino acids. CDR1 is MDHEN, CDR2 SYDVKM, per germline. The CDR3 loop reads CASSPSTGRANYGYTF. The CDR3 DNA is TGTGCCAGCAGTCCCTCGACAGGGAGGGCGAACTATGGCTACACCTTC.

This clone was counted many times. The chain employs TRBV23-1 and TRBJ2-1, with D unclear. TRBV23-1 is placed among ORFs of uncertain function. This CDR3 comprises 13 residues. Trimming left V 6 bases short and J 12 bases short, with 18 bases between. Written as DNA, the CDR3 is TGCGCCAGCAGCCGGTCAGATTCTCGGTTGCAGTTCTTC. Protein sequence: CASSRSDSRLQFF.

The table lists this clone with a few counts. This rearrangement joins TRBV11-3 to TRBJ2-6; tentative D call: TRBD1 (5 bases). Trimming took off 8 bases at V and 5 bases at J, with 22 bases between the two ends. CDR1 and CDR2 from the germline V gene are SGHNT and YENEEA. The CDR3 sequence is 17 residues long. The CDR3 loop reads CASYVRVPDSRANVLTF. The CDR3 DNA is TGTGCCAGCTACGTACGCGTACCAGACAGTCGGGCCAACGTCCTGACTTTC. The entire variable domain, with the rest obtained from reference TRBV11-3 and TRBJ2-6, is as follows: EAGVVQSPRYKIIEKKQPVAFWCNPISGHNTLYWYLQNLGQGPELLIRYENEEAVDDSQLPKDRFSAERLKGVDSTLKIQPAELGDSAVYLCASYVRVPDSRANVLTFGAGSRLTVL.

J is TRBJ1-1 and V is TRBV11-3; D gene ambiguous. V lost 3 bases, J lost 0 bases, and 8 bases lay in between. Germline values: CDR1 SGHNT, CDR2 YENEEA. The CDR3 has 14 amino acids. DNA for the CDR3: TGTGCCAGCAGCTTGGACGGTATGAACACTGAAGCTTTCTTT. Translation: CASSLDGMNTEAFF.

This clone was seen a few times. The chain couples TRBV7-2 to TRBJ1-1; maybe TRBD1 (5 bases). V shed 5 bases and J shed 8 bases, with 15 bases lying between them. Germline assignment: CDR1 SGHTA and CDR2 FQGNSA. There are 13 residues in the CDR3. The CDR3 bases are TGTGCCAGCAGCAAGGGGACTAAATCCGAAGCTTTCTTT. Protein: CASSKGTKSEAFF.

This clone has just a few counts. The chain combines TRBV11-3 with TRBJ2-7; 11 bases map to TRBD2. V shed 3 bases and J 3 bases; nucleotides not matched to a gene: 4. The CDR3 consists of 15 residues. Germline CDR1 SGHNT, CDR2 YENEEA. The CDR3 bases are TGTGCCAGCAGCTTCGGGACTAGCGGACTCTACGAGCAGTACTTC. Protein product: CASSFGTSGLYEQYF.

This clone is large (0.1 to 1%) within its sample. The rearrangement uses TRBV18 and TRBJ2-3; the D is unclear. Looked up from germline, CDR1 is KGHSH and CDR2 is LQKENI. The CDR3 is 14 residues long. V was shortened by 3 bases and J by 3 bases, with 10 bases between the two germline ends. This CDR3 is CASSPSGRTDTQYF. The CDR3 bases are TGTGCCAGCTCACCTTCAGGACGGACAGATACGCAGTATTTT.

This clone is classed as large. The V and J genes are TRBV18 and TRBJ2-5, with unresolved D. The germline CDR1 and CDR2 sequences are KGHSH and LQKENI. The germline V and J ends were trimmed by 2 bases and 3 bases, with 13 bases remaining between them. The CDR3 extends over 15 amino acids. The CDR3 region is CASSPTVRSEETQYF. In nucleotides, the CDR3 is TGTGCCAGCTCACCAACGGTGCGATCTGAAGAGACCCAGTACTTC.

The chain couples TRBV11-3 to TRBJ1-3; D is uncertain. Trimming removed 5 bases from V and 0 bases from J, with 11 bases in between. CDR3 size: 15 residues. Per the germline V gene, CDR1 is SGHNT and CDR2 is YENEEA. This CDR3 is CASSPDLASGNTIYF. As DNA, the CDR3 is TGTGCCAGCAGCCCCGATCTCGCCTCTGGAAACACCATATATTTT. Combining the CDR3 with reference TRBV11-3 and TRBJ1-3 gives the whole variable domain EAGVVQSPRYKIIEKKQPVAFWCNPISGHNTLYWYLQNLGQGPELLIRYENEEAVDDSQLPKDRFSAERLKGVDSTLKIQPAELGDSAVYLCASSPDLASGNTIYFGEGSWLTVV.

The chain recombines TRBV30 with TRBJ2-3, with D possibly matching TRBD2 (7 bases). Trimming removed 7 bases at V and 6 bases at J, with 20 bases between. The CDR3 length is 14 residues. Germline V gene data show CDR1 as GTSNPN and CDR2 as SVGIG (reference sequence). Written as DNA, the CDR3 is TGTGCCTTGGAGTCCGGGGGGCCAGGGGATACGCAGTATTTT. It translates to CALESGGPGDTQYF.

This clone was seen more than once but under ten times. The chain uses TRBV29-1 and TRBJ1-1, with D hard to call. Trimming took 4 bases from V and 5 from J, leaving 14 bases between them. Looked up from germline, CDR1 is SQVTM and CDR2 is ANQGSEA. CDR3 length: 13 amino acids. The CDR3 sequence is CSVVKATLTEAFF. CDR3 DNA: TGCAGCGTTGTTAAGGCGACGCTGACTGAAGCTTTCTTT. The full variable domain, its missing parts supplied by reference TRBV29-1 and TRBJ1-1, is SAVISQKPSRDICQRGTSLTIQCQVDSQVTMMFWYRQQPGQSLTLIATANQGSEATYESGFVIDKFPISRPNLTFSTLTVSNMSPEDSSIYLCSVVKATLTEAFFGQGTRLTVV.

The CDR3 loop is CASSDPGTNYGYTF. For the CDR3, the DNA is TGTGCCAGCAGCGACCCGGGAACTAACTATGGCTACACCTTC. This chain links TRBV6-8 with TRBJ1-2; D is unclear. V lost 6 bases and J 0 bases, leaving 11 bases between the germline ends. The CDR3 is 14 amino acids. CDR1 is MNHGY, CDR2 SAAAGT, per germline.